A single sample is the source of the 5 T cell receptor beta chains below, sequenced in a study of blood T cell repertoires in COVID-19. Repertoires were generated with immunoSEQ multiplex PCR, while TCRdb's copy carries only in-frame clones and drops some. There are around 200,000 clones in the sample; approximately 89% occur only once, and roughly 2.5% lies in the top ten. Specimen: peripheral blood. These receptors originate from a man aged 35 to 55 with active or convalescent COVID-19.

This chain joins TRBV5-8 and TRBJ2-7; 9 bases are shared with TRBD1. V trimming: 2 bases; J trimming: 4 bases; junction bases outside the gene matches: 10. CDR3 length: 16 amino acids. Germline V gene sequence: CDR1 SGHTS, CDR2 YDEGEE. The CDR3 DNA reads as TGTGCCAGCAGCTTACCCCCCGGGACAGGGACGTACGAGCAGTACTTC. Protein product: CASSLPPGTGTYEQYF.

This clone came up once. This chain links TRBV7-8 with TRBJ1-1; possible D gene TRBD1, 5 bases. The germline V and J ends were trimmed by 0 bases and 2 bases, with 10 bases remaining between them. The CDR3 has 15 amino acids. Germline lookup yields CDR1 SGHVS and CDR2 FQNEAQ. The CDR3 sequence is CASSLAAGLNTEAFF. CDR3 coding DNA: TGTGCCAGCAGCTTAGCGGCAGGGTTAAACACTGAAGCTTTCTTT. The full variable domain, with the rest looked up from reference TRBV7-8 and TRBJ1-1, is GAGVSQSPRYKVAKRGQDVALRCDPISGHVSLFWYQQALGQGPEFLTYFQNEAQLDKSGLPSDRFFAERPEGSVSTLKIQRTQQEDSAVYLCASSLAAGLNTEAFFGQGTRLTVV.

This clone was found once. The chain is built from TRBV30 and TRBJ2-5, with D unresolved. The germline V gene has CDR1 GTSNPN and CDR2 SVGIG (reference sequence). The CDR3 runs to 12 residues. V was trimmed by 2 bases and J by 2 bases, leaving 6 bases between them. The CDR3 sequence is CAWSPQQETQYF. The CDR3 coding sequence is TGTGCCTGGAGTCCACAGCAAGAGACCCAGTACTTC. The complete variable domain, with remaining parts taken from reference TRBV30 and TRBJ2-5, reads SQTIHQWPATLVQPVGSPLSLECTVEGTSNPNLYWYRQAAGRGLQLLFYSVGIGQISSEVPQNLSASRPQDRQFILSSKKLLLSDSGFYLCAWSPQQETQYFGPGTRLLVL.

The sample holds a few counts of this clone. The rearrangement joins TRBV28 to TRBJ2-5; 7 bases are shared with TRBD2. Germline lookup yields CDR1 MDHEN and CDR2 SYDVKM. V shed 1 base, J shed 5 bases, and the junction held 16 bases outside the gene matches. The CDR3 consists of 18 residues. CDR3 region: CASSLSRRWTAGVETQYF. For the CDR3, the DNA is TGTGCCAGCAGTTTATCCCGCCGGTGGACGGCGGGGGTGGAGACCCAGTACTTC.

The chain carries TRBV6-5 and TRBJ1-5; TRBD1 agrees at 9 bases. The V gene end was trimmed by 6 bases and the J gene end by 5 bases; junction bases not matched to a gene: 8. Germline V gene sequence: CDR1 MNHEY, CDR2 SVGAGI. The CDR3 length is 15 residues. The CDR3 DNA sequence: TGTGCCAGCAGCGGGACAGGGCTTCGTGATCAGCCCCAGCATTTT. Protein product: CASSGTGLRDQPQHF.